This T cell receptor (beta chain) was sequenced during a study of T cells in Graves' hyperthyroidism and ophthalmopathy. As concerns this clonotype: At one boundary the junction diverges from the germline segment, which might be a read error.

The TCR beta CDR3 regions underwent amplification using RNA transcripts as the source. RT-PCR in the first round (using the HTBI primer set) targeted the TCR CDR3. TCRdb analysed the multiplex PCR reads with MiXCR anew, one entry per CDR3 protein. In the table there are hundreds of thousands of distinct CDR3 sequences, roughly 37% of which are singletons. The V gene's germline CDR1 is SGDLS and CDR2 YYNGEE. The CDR3 extends over 15 amino acids. This sequence was found in a man younger than 30 with Graves' hyperthyroidism. The chain employs TRBV9 and TRBJ1-1; perhaps TRBD1 as D (6 bases). What was sequenced was blood. CDR3: CVSSGGGGRNTEAFF. The CDR3 bases are TGTGTCAGCAGCGGGGGGGGCGGTCGTAACACTGAAGCTTTCTTT.